Listed below are T cell receptor beta chains from one sample, sequenced in a study of T cells after yellow fever vaccination. Via MiXCR, TCRdb re-called the 5' RACE reads, giving one row per CDR3 protein. The sample contains about 360,000 distinct CDR3 sequences, approximately 6% of which appear only once. The sample consisted of PBMCs, taken 5 days after the yellow fever booster vaccination. Every receptor here comes from a man aged 30 to 39 who received the YFV17D yellow fever vaccine. Each CDR3 is given with its conserved first and last residue. A D gene is named only where the DNA matches it firmly. The listing skips clone size in some rows; elsewhere it reads once, few, many or a size class.

V gene	J gene	clone size	D gene	CDR3 protein	CDR3 DNA
TRBV21-1	TRBJ2-2	few	NA	CASSNVVARDPPLAGELFF	TGTGCCAGCAGCAACGTGGTAGCGAGAGACCCCCCCTTAGCCGGGGAGCTGTTTTTT
TRBV12-3/TRBV12-4	TRBJ2-7	many	TRBD2	CASSFSVVAGNYEQYF	TGTGCCAGCAGTTTTTCCGTGGTAGCGGGGAACTACGAGCAGTACTTC
TRBV20-1	TRBJ1-5	many	NA	CSARDIDRPRGEPQHF	TGCAGTGCTAGAGACATCGACAGGCCTCGGGGAGAGCCCCAGCATTTT
TRBV6-1	TRBJ2-5	few	NA	CASRRRRAQETQYF	TGTGCCAGCAGGCGCAGGAGGGCCCAAGAGACCCAGTACTTC
TRBV4-3	TRBJ1-2	NA	TRBD1	CASSLRGQGGYTF	TGCGCCAGCAGCCTTAGGGGGCAGGGTGGCTACACCTTC
TRBV18	TRBJ2-3	few	NA	CASSPSDPRTDTQYF	TGTGCCAGCTCACCAAGCGACCCGCGAACAGATACGCAGTATTTT
TRBV7-3	TRBJ2-7	few	NA	CASSHGWGYEQYF	TGTGCCAGCAGCCACGGTTGGGGCTACGAGCAGTACTTC
TRBV14	TRBJ2-7	many	TRBD2	CASSQDPWTSLSYEQYF	TGTGCCAGCAGCCAAGATCCCTGGACTAGCCTCTCCTACGAGCAGTACTTC
TRBV3-1	TRBJ2-6	NA	NA	CASCHLGGSNPGANVLTF	TGTGCCAGCTGCCACCTCGGTGGCAGCAACCCCGGGGCCAACGTCCTGACTTTC
TRBV27	TRBJ2-1	few	NA	CASSFSLAYNEQFF	TGTGCCAGCAGTTTTTCCCTAGCTTACAATGAGCAGTTCTTC
TRBV12-3/TRBV12-4	TRBJ1-3	many	NA	CASSSFTRSGNTIYF	TGTGCCAGCAGTTCATTCACCCGCTCTGGAAACACCATATATTTT
TRBV6-1	TRBJ1-1	many	NA	CASRAEQENTEAFF	TGTGCCAGCAGGGCAGAACAGGAGAACACTGAAGCTTTCTTT
TRBV20-1	TRBJ1-2	NA	NA	CSAKGPIRSTENYGYTF	TGCAGTGCTAAAGGACCCATTCGTTCCACAGAGAACTATGGCTACACCTTC
TRBV5-1	TRBJ2-7	NA	NA	CASSLDPTGRFSYEQYF	TGCGCCAGCAGCTTAGATCCTACAGGGAGGTTTTCCTACGAGCAGTACTTC
TRBV28	TRBJ2-7	NA	TRBD2	CASSDLRGSTLSRGEQYF	TGTGCCAGCAGTGATCTGCGCGGGAGTACTTTAAGTAGAGGCGAGCAGTACTTC
TRBV3-1	TRBJ2-7	many	TRBD1	CASSLQGISYEQYF	TGTGCCAGCAGCCTACAGGGGATATCCTACGAGCAGTACTTC
TRBV5-1	TRBJ2-1	many	NA	CASSSLSAWEQFF	TGCGCCAGCAGCTCATTGTCTGCTTGGGAGCAGTTCTTC
TRBV29-1	TRBJ2-3	NA	TRBD2	CSVEDVAGGEDTQYF	TGCAGCGTTGAAGACGTAGCGGGAGGGGAAGATACGCAGTATTTT
TRBV27	TRBJ1-4	NA	NA	CASRPDSRLGKLFF	TGTGCCAGCAGACCCGACAGTAGACTAGGAAAACTGTTTTTT
TRBV5-6	TRBJ2-1	few	TRBD1	CASTLPGQGPYNEQFF	TGTGCCAGCACCCTTCCGGGACAGGGCCCATACAATGAGCAGTTCTTC
TRBV27	TRBJ1-5	many	TRBD1	CASSLRTGGNQPQHF	TGTGCCAGCAGTCTAAGGACAGGCGGCAATCAGCCCCAGCATTTT
TRBV24-1	TRBJ2-7	NA	TRBD1	CATSDPRTGDEQYF	TGTGCCACCAGTGATCCTAGGACAGGGGACGAGCAGTACTTC
TRBV5-1	TRBJ2-1	few	NA	CASSARGHYNEQFF	TGCGCCAGCAGCGCGCGGGGCCATTACAATGAGCAGTTCTTC
TRBV12-3/TRBV12-4	TRBJ1-2	many	NA	CASSFGVAYGYTF	TGTGCCAGCAGTTTCGGGGTGGCCTATGGCTACACCTTC
TRBV10-3	TRBJ1-2	NA	NA	CAISQGPRFYGYTF	TGTGCCATCAGTCAGGGCCCCCGCTTTTATGGCTACACCTTC
TRBV7-2	TRBJ2-6	NA	NA	CASSSRATGLGANVLTF	TGTGCCAGCAGCTCCCGTGCCACAGGGTTAGGGGCCAACGTCCTGACTTTC
TRBV7-9	TRBJ2-7	NA	NA	CASSLVGPSHYEQYF	TGTGCCAGCAGCTTAGTAGGGCCGAGCCACTACGAGCAGTACTTC
TRBV6-2/TRBV6-3	TRBJ2-7	many	TRBD1	CASSKDRTYEQYF	TGTGCCAGCAGTAAGGACAGGACCTACGAGCAGTACTTC
TRBV6-4	TRBJ2-6	NA	NA	CASSDSGRLGGANVLTF	TGTGCCAGCAGTGACTCCGGGCGCCTAGGAGGGGCCAACGTCCTGACTTTC
TRBV5-1	TRBJ2-7	many	NA	CASSIIQGGENEQYF	TGCGCCAGCAGCATTATACAGGGTGGAGAGAACGAGCAGTACTTC
TRBV3-1	TRBJ2-1	NA	NA	CASSRNTGTVRGTMVNEQFF	TGTGCCAGCAGCCGAAATACCGGGACAGTTAGAGGGACTATGGTGAATGAGCAGTTCTTC
TRBV6-5	TRBJ2-1	NA	NA	CATGAYNEQFF	TGTGCCACCGGGGCCTACAATGAGCAGTTCTTC
TRBV2	TRBJ2-1	NA	NA	CASASGASNEQFF	TGTGCCAGCGCCTCGGGAGCCAGCAATGAGCAGTTCTTC